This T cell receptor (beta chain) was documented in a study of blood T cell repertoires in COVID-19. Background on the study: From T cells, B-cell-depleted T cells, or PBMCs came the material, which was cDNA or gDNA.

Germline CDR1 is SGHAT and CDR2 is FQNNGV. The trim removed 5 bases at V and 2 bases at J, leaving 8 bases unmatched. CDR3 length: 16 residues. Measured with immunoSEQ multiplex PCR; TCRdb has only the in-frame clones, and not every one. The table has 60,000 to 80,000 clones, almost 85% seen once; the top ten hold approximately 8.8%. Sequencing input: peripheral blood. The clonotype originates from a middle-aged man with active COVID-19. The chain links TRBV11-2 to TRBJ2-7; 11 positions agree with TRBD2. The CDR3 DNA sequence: TGTGCCAGCAGCCCCCAGCGACTAGCGGGAACCTACGAGCAGTACTTC. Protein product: CASSPQRLAGTYEQYF.